What follows are 32 T cell receptor beta chains derived from one specimen sequenced in a study of beta chain features in type 1 diabetes. The investigators reverse transcribed all of the isolated RNA, so they sequenced expressed TCRB transcripts. This table comes from immunoSEQ multiplex PCR, and its TCRdb copy is limited to in-frame clones, with some not included. The sample records about 320,000 clones, 14% being singletons. Specimen: central memory CD4+ T cells from blood. The source of these receptors is a man aged 25-45 years in good health.

The rearrangement uses TRBV4-3 and TRBJ2-3, with D possibly being TRBD2 (6 bases). V dropped 3 bases and J dropped 3 bases, with 10 bases sitting between them. The CDR3 length is 14 residues. CDR1 and CDR2 from the germline V gene are LGHNA and YSLEER. Here the CDR3 DNA reads TGCGCCAGCAGCCAGGGGAGGAGGACAGATACGCAGTATTTT. Residues: CASSQGRRTDTQYF.

The V call is TRBV7-2, the J call TRBJ1-2, with D perhaps TRBD1 (5 bases). The CDR3 is 14 amino acids. V lost 0 bases, J lost 4 bases, and 9 bases lay in between. Per the germline V gene, CDR1 is SGHTA and CDR2 is FQGNSA. The CDR3 spells CASSLAQDLYGYTF. The CDR3 DNA reads as TGTGCCAGCAGCTTAGCACAGGACCTCTATGGCTACACCTTC.

About this clone itself: The sample has other DNA sequences that encode this CDR3 too. The V call is TRBV29-1, the J call TRBJ2-5; D could derive from TRBD1 or TRBD2 (5 bases each). Germline lookup yields CDR1 SQVTM and CDR2 ANQGSEA. Trimming took off 6 bases at V and 4 bases at J, with 15 bases between the two ends. The CDR3 is 13 amino acids. The DNA for the CDR3 is TGCAGCGTGCCGGGGCGGGCAGGAGAGACCCAGTACTTC. Protein: CSVPGRAGETQYF. The entire variable domain, with the rest obtained from reference TRBV29-1 and TRBJ2-5, is as follows: SAVISQKPSRDICQRGTSLTIQCQVDSQVTMMFWYRQQPGQSLTLIATANQGSEATYESGFVIDKFPISRPNLTFSTLTVSNMSPEDSSIYLCSVPGRAGETQYFGPGTRLLVL.

The chain has TRBV5-8 and TRBJ1-1; maybe TRBD1 (5 bases). The germline CDR1 and CDR2 sequences are SGHTS and YDEGEE. This CDR3 is 13 amino acids long. Trimming stripped 5 bases from V and 4 bases from J, with 12 bases between. CDR3 protein: CASSSGGLTEAFF. In nucleotides, the CDR3 is TGTGCCAGCAGTTCCGGGGGTCTCACTGAAGCTTTCTTT. The variable domain in full, completed from reference TRBV5-8 and TRBJ1-1, reads EAGVTQSPTHLIKTRGQQATLRCSPISGHTSVYWYQQALGLGLQFLLWYDEGEERNRGNFPPRFSGRQFPNYSSELNVNALELEDSALYLCASSSGGLTEAFFGQGTRLTVV.

The genes are TRBV5-8 and TRBJ1-1; D is undetermined. CDR1 and CDR2 (germline): SGHTS, YDEGEE. Trimming removed 1 base at V and 1 base at J, with 11 bases between. CDR3 length: 15 amino acids. Here the CDR3 reads CASSLYTDTNTEAFF. The CDR3 DNA follows: TGTGCCAGCAGCTTGTACACTGACACGAACACTGAAGCTTTCTTT. The whole variable domain, filled in from reference TRBV5-8 and TRBJ1-1, reads EAGVTQSPTHLIKTRGQQATLRCSPISGHTSVYWYQQALGLGLQFLLWYDEGEERNRGNFPPRFSGRQFPNYSSELNVNALELEDSALYLCASSLYTDTNTEAFFGQGTRLTVV.

This clone has at least ten counts. The chain links TRBV9 to TRBJ2-5; 7 nucleotides agree with TRBD2. The length of the CDR3 is 14 residues. The V gene end was trimmed by 2 bases and the J gene end by 5 bases; junction bases not matched to a gene: 6. Germline V CDR1 and CDR2: SGDLS, YYNGEE. The CDR3 is CASSVGAGAETQYF. The CDR3, as DNA: TGTGCCAGCAGCGTTGGGGCGGGAGCGGAGACCCAGTACTTC.

Comment on this clone: The junction does not match germline at one end; this may be a read error. This chain connects TRBV27 to TRBJ2-4; TRBD1 matches at 8 bases. Germline CDR1 and CDR2: MNHEY and SMNVEV (reference sequence). The CDR3 contains 14 residues. The CDR3 loop is CAGSRTGFKNIQYF. The CDR3 region has the DNA TGTGCCGGCAGTCGGACAGGGTTTAAAAACATTCAGTACTTC.

The chain recombines TRBV18 with TRBJ1-1; perhaps TRBD1 as D (5 bases). The germline V and J ends were trimmed by 3 bases and 1 base, with 9 bases remaining between them. Looked up from germline, CDR1 is KGHSH and CDR2 is LQKENI. The CDR3 has 14 residues. CDR3 protein: CASSPQGANTEAFF. CDR3 coding DNA: TGTGCCAGCTCACCTCAGGGTGCGAACACTGAAGCTTTCTTT.

This clone was picked up a small number of times. The chain links TRBV7-7 to TRBJ2-3; D uncertain. Germline V lookup: CDR1 SSHAT, CDR2 FNYEAQ (reference sequence). CDR3 length: 15 residues. The V end was cut by 1 base, the J end by 3 bases, with 11 bases between. For the CDR3, the DNA is TGTGCCAGCAGCTTAGGGGCCCTCTCGACAGATACGCAGTATTTT. Its translation is CASSLGALSTDTQYF.

For the CDR3, the DNA is TGTGCCAGCAGCCGAGACGGACACTCTGGAAACACCATATATTTT. Translating gives CASSRDGHSGNTIYF. This chain links TRBV7-9 with TRBJ1-3, with D possibly being TRBD1 (5 bases). This CDR3 has 15 residues. CDR1 SEHNR and CDR2 FQNEAQ come from the germline V gene (reference sequence). V was pared by 5 bases and J by 0 bases, with 11 bases between.

The sample holds a few counts of this clone. The V gene is TRBV6-6, the J gene TRBJ1-6; D possibly corresponds to TRBD1 (6 bases). Germline CDR1 and CDR2: MNHNY and SVGAGI (reference sequence). V lost 8 bases and J lost 10, with 21 bases in between. CDR3 length: 15 amino acids. The CDR3 loop reads CASGRDGGRRSPLHF. The DNA for the CDR3 is TGTGCCAGCGGCCGGGACGGGGGGCGGCGATCACCCCTCCACTTT.

The chain recombines TRBV7-2 with TRBJ2-1; 10 bases align to TRBD2. The trim removed 1 base at V and 9 bases at J, leaving 3 bases unmatched. The CDR3 sequence is 14 residues long. Germline loops: CDR1 SGHTA, CDR2 FQGNSA. In DNA form, the CDR3 reads TGTGCCAGCAGCTTAGGTACTAGCGGGACTGAGCAGTTCTTC. Protein product: CASSLGTSGTEQFF.

This clone was seen only a few times. V and J are TRBV5-1 and TRBJ1-2; 11 nucleotides match TRBD1. Germline V CDR1 and CDR2: SGHRS, YFSETQ. Germline trimming cut 2 bases from V and 6 bases from J; bases unmatched to any gene: 12. This CDR3 spans 17 amino acids. The CDR3 DNA sequence: TGCGCCAGCAGCTTTAAAGGACAGGGGGCGCGGAAGAATGGCTACACCTTC. Translation: CASSFKGQGARKNGYTF. The full variable domain, completed using reference TRBV5-1 and TRBJ1-2, is KAGVTQTPRYLIKTRGQQVTLSCSPISGHRSVSWYQQTPGQGLQFLFEYFSETQRNKGNFPGRFSGRQFSNSRSEMNVSTLELGDSALYLCASSFKGQGARKNGYTFGSGTRLTVV.

This chain joins TRBV2 and TRBJ2-1, with 9 bases that match TRBD2. Germline V gene sequence: CDR1 SNHLY, CDR2 FYNNEI. After removal of 7 bases from V and 8 bases from J, the junction contained 3 bases not matched to a gene. CDR3 size: 12 residues. The DNA for the CDR3 is TGTGCCAGCACTAGCGGGGTACATGAGCAGTTCTTC. It translates to CASTSGVHEQFF.

The genes are TRBV5-1 and TRBJ2-5; 9 bases align to TRBD1. The DNA end is more similar to TRBJ2-7, so the J call may be wrong. This CDR3 has 14 residues. Germline lookup yields CDR1 SGHRS and CDR2 YFSETQ. The CDR3 bases are TGCGCCAGCAGCGGAACGGGACAGGGTTACGAGCAGTACTTC. Its translation: CASSGTGQGYEQYF.

Only a few counts were recorded for this clone. Other DNA variants within this sample encode the same CDR3. The chain links TRBV7-2 to TRBJ2-1; 7 bases map to TRBD2. This CDR3 is built from 15 residues. After removal of 1 base from V and 4 bases from J, the junction contained 4 bases not matched to a gene. Germline lookup yields CDR1 SGHTA and CDR2 FQGNSA. CDR3 protein: CASSLGGGGYNEQFF. The DNA for the CDR3 is TGTGCCAGCAGCTTAGGAGGCGGGGGTTACAATGAGCAGTTCTTC.

This clone has a count of ten or more. The chain has TRBV6-5 and TRBJ2-6; D remains ambiguous. The germline gives CDR1 MNHEY, CDR2 SVGAGI. CDR3 length: 16 residues. The V and J ends lost 2 bases and 0 bases respectively, with 8 bases between them. Here the CDR3 DNA reads TGTGCCAGCAGTTACGGATCGATCTCTGGGGCCAACGTCCTGACTTTC. Encoded protein: CASSYGSISGANVLTF.

This clone was seen a few times. This chain uses TRBV7-8 with TRBJ2-2; 7 nucleotides align to TRBD2. CDR1 and CDR2 from the germline V gene are SGHVS and FQNEAQ. This CDR3 spans 16 amino acids. V shed 0 bases and J 1 base; nucleotides not matched to a gene: 2. The CDR3 DNA sequence: TGTGCCAGCAGCTTAGCGTCTAGCGGGAACACCGGGGAGCTGTTTTTT. This gives the protein CASSLASSGNTGELFF.

This clone was counted once. The chain couples TRBV7-8 to TRBJ2-7; the match to TRBD1 covers 12 bases. Germline CDR1 is SGHVS and CDR2 is FQNEAQ. After removal of 5 bases from V and 3 bases from J, the junction contained 11 bases not matched to a gene. The CDR3 covers 17 residues. The CDR3 nucleotides read TGTGCCAGCAGCCGATACCCGGGACAGGGGGCTGGCTACGAGCAGTACTTC. It encodes CASSRYPGQGAGYEQYF.

A few counts support this clone. The CDR3 sequence is CASSLDLGSSYEQYF. CDR3 DNA sequence: TGTGCCAGCAGCTTAGATCTAGGGTCCTCCTACGAGCAGTACTTC. The rearrangement joins TRBV11-3 to TRBJ2-7; D is unresolved. V lost 0 bases to trimming and J lost 0 bases, with 9 bases between them. Germline loops: CDR1 SGHNT, CDR2 YENEEA. The CDR3 runs 15 residues.

V and J are TRBV23-1 and TRBJ2-5; 9 bases fit TRBD2. TRBV23-1 is an open reading frame whose function is uncertain. The CDR3 consists of 17 residues. With V trimmed by 3 bases and J by 1 base, 9 bases remained unmatched. The CDR3 protein is CASSHKGLAGFQETQYF. The DNA of the CDR3 is TGCGCCAGCAGTCACAAAGGCCTAGCGGGGTTCCAAGAGACCCAGTACTTC.

In this sample, this clone turned up a few times. The genes are TRBV9 and TRBJ1-5; 8 bases map to TRBD1. V trimming: 3 bases; J trimming: 3 bases; junction bases outside the gene matches: 5. Germline assignment: CDR1 SGDLS and CDR2 YYNGEE. The CDR3 consists of 15 residues. The CDR3 spells CASSGQGSPNQPQHF. The CDR3 DNA follows: TGTGCCAGCAGCGGACAGGGGAGCCCCAATCAGCCCCAGCATTTT.

The chain joins TRBV10-3 to TRBJ2-7; weak D call: TRBD2 (5 bases). Germline CDR1 and CDR2: ENHRY and SYGVKD. The CDR3 contains 16 residues. V lost 0 bases, J lost 1 base, and 13 bases lay in between. The CDR3 bases are TGTGCCATCAGTGAGTCGGCAGGCAGAGGGTCCTACGAGCAGTACTTC. This gives the protein CAISESAGRGSYEQYF.

This clone was counted a few times. The chain uses TRBV5-1 and TRBJ2-5, with 15 bases aligning to TRBD2. The DNA end lines up better with TRBJ2-7; the J call may be wrong. The CDR3 loop spans 16 amino acids. Germline CDR1 is SGHRS and CDR2 is YFSETQ. The CDR3 coding sequence is TGCGCCAGCAGCCCGGGACTAGCGGGGGGACTATACGAGCAGTACTTC. Its translation is CASSPGLAGGLYEQYF.

The J gene is TRBJ2-1, the V gene TRBV7-3, with no clear D. The CDR3 length is 16 residues. Trimming removed 2 bases at V and 5 bases at J, with 16 bases between. Germline assignment: CDR1 SGHTA and CDR2 FQGTGA. CDR3 nucleotide sequence: TGTGCCAGCAGCTTACGGGCTACGGTCCTTAACAATGAGCAGTTCTTC. Translating gives CASSLRATVLNNEQFF.

This clone was picked up many times. The same CDR3 also results from other DNA sequences found in this sample. The chain employs TRBV13 and TRBJ2-3; 7 nucleotides agree with TRBD2. V was clipped by 2 bases and J by 0 bases; unmatched bases: 11. Germline CDR1 PRHDT, CDR2 FYEKMQ (reference sequence). The CDR3 sequence is 18 residues long. The CDR3 loop is CASSLSLAEPSSTDTQYF. The CDR3 nucleotides read TGTGCCAGCAGCTTATCCCTAGCGGAGCCGTCGAGCACAGATACGCAGTATTTT. Full variable domain (outside the CDR3, taken from reference TRBV13 and TRBJ2-3): AAGVIQSPRHLIKEKRETATLKCYPIPRHDTVYWYQQGPGQDPQFLISFYEKMQSDKGSIPDRFSAQQFSDYHSELNMSSLELGDSALYFCASSLSLAEPSSTDTQYFGPGTRLTVL.

This clone was seen only a few times. The chain uses TRBV6-1 and TRBJ1-2, with 9 positions matching TRBD1. The germline V gene encodes CDR1 MNHNS and CDR2 SASEGT. The CDR3 is made up of 16 amino acids. V trimming: 0 bases; J trimming: 7 bases; junction bases outside the gene matches: 9. The CDR3, as DNA: TGTGCCAGCAGTGAAGCTGCACAGGGGGCGTTCGGTGGCTACACCTTC. Its protein is CASSEAAQGAFGGYTF.

This clone was detected a few times. The chain couples TRBV6-1 to TRBJ2-5; maybe TRBD1 (5 bases). Trimming removed 6 bases at V and 4 bases at J, with 12 bases between. Germline loops: CDR1 MNHNS, CDR2 SASEGT. This CDR3 region has 13 residues. The CDR3 loop reads CASRRRVGETQYF. CDR3 DNA: TGTGCCAGCAGGCGCAGGGTGGGAGAGACCCAGTACTTC.

The table lists this clone with a few counts. V gene TRBV7-2 combines with J gene TRBJ2-5; weak D call: TRBD2 (6 bases). The V gene's germline CDR1 is SGHTA and CDR2 FQGNSA. The CDR3 runs 13 residues. With 8 bases removed from V and 2 bases from J, the gap between germline ends came to 12 bases. As DNA, the CDR3 is TGTGCCAGCCTCATCCGGGGGCAAGAGACCCAGTACTTC. This translates into CASLIRGQETQYF.

The chain combines TRBV27 with TRBJ2-7, with 9 bases aligning to TRBD1. Looked up from germline, CDR1 is MNHEY and CDR2 is SMNVEV (reference sequence). This CDR3 is built from 14 residues. Unmatched junction bases numbered 7, after V lost 6 bases and J lost 4 bases. CDR3 protein: CASRGDRAGYEQYF. DNA of the CDR3: TGTGCCAGCAGGGGGGACAGGGCGGGGTACGAGCAGTACTTC.

This clone has at least ten counts. The genes are TRBV28 and TRBJ1-3; D perhaps matches TRBD1 (5 bases). The V gene lost 5 bases and the J gene lost 1 base, with 24 bases spanning the gap. CDR1 is MDHEN and CDR2 is SYDVKM in the germline V gene. CDR3 length equals 19 residues. CDR3 in DNA: TGTGCCAGCAGTCTCGCTTTGACAGCGGCCCGCGGTTCTGGAAACACCATATATTTT. It yields the protein CASSLALTAARGSGNTIYF.

This clone was detected only a few times. The rearrangement joins TRBV7-3 to TRBJ2-7; 10 bases fit TRBD1. Trimming at V came to 5 bases and at J to 3 bases, leaving 7 bases not matched to a gene. Germline V gene lookup returns CDR1 SGHTA and CDR2 FQGTGA. This CDR3 has 15 residues. The CDR3 is CASSDPGTGVYEQYV. In nucleotides, the CDR3 is TGTGCCAGCAGCGATCCGGGGACAGGGGTCTACGAGCAGTACGTC.